A single T cell receptor (beta chain) is shown here with its context. Its recognized antigen is unknown. The input lacks base qualities; no much larger clone sits a single base away. What this sample's time point label stands for: cells obtained before transplantation from donor or recipient. CD3+CD4+ and CD3+CD8+ populations were FACS-sorted from unstimulated pre-transplant donor and recipient cells taken from spleen or lymph nodes. The source of the sample is a study of graft-versus-host responses after intestinal transplantation (dated by TCRdb to 2020 to 2022). Regarding the research as a whole: Multivisceral, liver-intestinal, or isolated intestinal transplants were received by the recipients. Every recipient was given anti-thymocyte globulin induction, followed by roughly 3 years of maintenance tacrolimus and steroids. Bulk TCR-beta CDR3 sequencing was used to track graft-versus-host and host-versus-graft alloreactive T cell clones in the graft, circulation and bone marrow after intestinal transplantation. To identify alloreactive clones, pre-transplant mixed lymphocyte reaction products were sequenced and then compared with unstimulated pre-transplant donor and recipient T cells. The cohort enrolled about two dozen intestinal transplant recipients, one of whom was a retransplant, and a few patients without pretransplant specimens were excluded. Donor T cell macrochimerism was defined as a peak of at least 4% donor T cells among recipient peripheral blood mononuclear cells. Rather than going through the commercial service, samples from three later patients were sequenced in-house on an Illumina MiSeq and processed with MiXCR. What the research found in general, with its limitations: Early after transplant, declines in HvG clones were associated with peak levels of circulating GvH clones. GvH clones were found in recipient bone marrow, and some of the GvH clones appeared earlier in ileal mucosa or blood, which is consistent with an intestinal mucosal origin. Patients with donor T cell macrochimerism had high GvH to HvG T cell clonal ratios in their allografts. The relatively low number and heterogeneity of intestinal transplant patients limited the conclusions.

CDR1 and CDR2 are drawn from the germline V gene (reference sequence): MNHNY, SVGAGI. There are 14 amino acids in the CDR3, from cysteine to phenylalanine inclusive. Only the CDR3 part of the read is kept: 42 bases, read in frame from the first base. V lost 6 bases and J lost 7 bases; the stretch between them is 19 bases long. Library creation used the immunoSEQ multiplex PCR assay. For most patients, genomic DNA was isolated with the Qiagen DNeasy Blood and Tissue Kit and shipped frozen to Adaptive Biotechnologies for TCR sequencing. High-throughput TCR-beta CDR3 sequencing of genomic DNA from most patients was performed by Adaptive Biotechnologies. The study's processing was this. Adaptive's ImmunoSEQ software supplied the TCR sequencing data for more than 15 patients, while MiXCR and VDJtools were used to process a few other patients. To correct CD4 versus CD8 sorting errors, any sequence found in both subsets at a frequency ratio below 5:1 was removed. CDR3 nucleotide sequences shared between donor and recipient were removed because the origin of such sequences could not be assigned. Alloreactive clones required at least 2-fold expansion over unstimulated cells and minimum CFSE-low frequency of 0.002% (template counts) or 0.001% (read counts). Mappable clones were those detected in sequenced pre-transplant spleen, lymph node, or MLR CFSE-low populations of the donor or recipient. The cumulative frequency of alloreactive clones was calculated as a percentage of all sequences, weighted by copy number. Entries here come from immuneACCESS through TCRdb and include only in-frame sequences with V and J called. Some clones fail to appear in such tables; in the studies checked, an unresolved V gene covers under half of the shortfall, and the cause of the remainder is unknown. The DNA was the basis for D and trimming; V, J and clone size are from that table. A total of around 120,000 clones appear in this sample, approximately 92% of them only once. Of the sample, more than 0.1% falls within the top ten clones.

The clonotype was recovered from a human donor who received an intestinal transplant. This sample comprised unstimulated CD4+ T cells sorted from spleen or lymph node cells, obtained before intestinal transplant. The rearrangement joined TRBV6-6 to TRBJ2-7, with the D segment possibly TRBD1 or TRBD2, each aligning over 5 bases. The sequenced DNA: TGTGCCAGCAGCCTGGGACCTAACCGTTTGGAGCAGTACTTC. It translates as CASSLGPNRLEQYF.